The subject of this entry is one T cell receptor beta chain. This clonotype has at least ten counts. Its antigen remains unidentified. Base qualities are not at hand, and no much larger clone is one base apart. Unsorted PBMC libraries were generated from 2 million PBMCs stored in RNAlater at -80 °C until RNA extraction. Multiple sclerosis patients were enrolled in a US clinical protocol under which disease progression was evaluated by magnetic resonance imaging. PBMCs were separated from peripheral blood using Ficoll-Hypaque density gradient centrifugation and then cryopreserved in liquid nitrogen. This entry is derived from a study of neurological immune-mediated disorders (dated by TCRdb to between 2017 and 2020). With regard to the full study: Among the roughly 35 multiple sclerosis patients, about 30 had relapsing-remitting MS and 3 had secondary progressive MS. Peripheral blood TCR-beta repertoires from HTLV-I-associated myelopathy (HAM/TSP) patients, multiple sclerosis patients and healthy controls were compared by UMI-based sequencing. The 95 to 110 TCR-beta libraries covered PBMC samples along with longitudinal samples, technical triplicates, and paired sorted CD4+ and CD8+ T-cell subsets. The cohort included some 68 subjects: approximately 14 with HAM/TSP, some 35 with multiple sclerosis, and 20 or so healthy controls. Overall study outcomes, separate from this receptor: In phylogenetic analysis, the repertoires of 18 of 34 MS patients grouped into a cluster of related CDR3 sequences, which suggests a possible signature at the repertoire level. No identical CDR3 amino acid sequences were found to be shared among expanded clones across subjects, suggesting that TCR-beta repertoires were private in all groups. The MS cluster was not associated with any clinical or MRI features, and the authors stated that larger cohorts are needed. The highest TCR clonal expansion was observed in HAM/TSP patients, whereas the lowest was observed in MS patients, even when compared with healthy controls.

cDNA synthesis used template-switch 5'RACE with a primer carrying a 10-nucleotide random unique molecular identifier tagging each TCR transcript. Each sequencing run produced over 160 million TCR-beta sequences covering 15-18 subjects. The RNeasy kit was used for extraction of total RNA. TCR-beta VDJ regions were amplified with primers for the TCR constant region and the 5'RACE anchor, using the KAPA Real-time Library Amplification kit. A first PCR added sample indexes and Illumina adaptors, and a second PCR then raised library yield. After Ampure bead purification, the TCR product of roughly 650 bp was size-selected on a 2% E-gel SizeSelection system. Before pooling, library quality was assessed on a Bioanalyzer, concentration was determined with Qubit, and library quantification was performed with the Kapa Library Quantification kit. Paired-end 2 x 150 bp sequencing of the libraries was performed on an Illumina HiSeq 2500. To increase sequence diversity, about 25-31% phiX was spiked into each library pool. The original methods were these. The quality-filtered reads were processed with the UMI-based MiGEC pipeline, whose error correction step removed more than 80% of the raw TCR sequences. VDJ genes were aligned to IMGT germline references, and clonotypes were defined by unique CDR3 amino acid sequence plus V-J genes. VDJtools evaluated clonal expansion, Shannon diversity and CDR3 relatedness (CalcPairwiseDistances, ClusterSamples); CLCbio workbench built phylogenetic trees. A clone was classed as expanded if it had 8 or more unique UMIs, a cutoff based on coefficient-of-variation modelling across technical triplicates. Using fastp trimming at Q25 and MiXCR clonotype assembly, TCRdb reanalyzed the public sequencing data and kept in-frame beta chains. Entries are consolidated by CDR3 protein sequence, retaining the most common genes and DNA. TCRdb's processing, not the study's, gives the V and J calls here. This sample is represented by more than 45,000 distinct CDR3 sequences; under 3% of them were singletons. Around 3% of the sample comes from the top ten.

CDR1 and CDR2 were assigned from the germline V gene as SQVTM and ANQGSEA. There are 14 amino acids in the CDR3, from cysteine to phenylalanine inclusive. Only CDR3 DNA is held: 42 bases, read in frame from base 1. The junction carries 15 bases between V and J, which are trimmed by 4 bases and 4 bases respectively. The sample taken for sequencing was PBMCs. In this chain, TRBV29-1 is recombined with TRBJ2-3; the best D guess is TRBD2, with 6 bases matching. The receptor was isolated from a man over 45 with multiple sclerosis. The DNA sequence is given as TGCAGCGTTGTTGGGACTGACCTTTCAGATACGCAGTATTTT. Protein translation: CSVVGTDLSDTQYF.